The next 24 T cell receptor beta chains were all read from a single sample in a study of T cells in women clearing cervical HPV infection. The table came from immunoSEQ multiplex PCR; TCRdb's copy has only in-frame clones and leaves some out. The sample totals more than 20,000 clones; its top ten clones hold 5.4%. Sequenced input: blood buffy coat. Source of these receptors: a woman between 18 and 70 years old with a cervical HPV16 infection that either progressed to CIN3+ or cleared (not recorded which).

The CDR3: CSARVQGYSYEQYF. Incomplete CDR3 DNA: TGCAGTGCTAGAGTGCAGGGGTATTCCTACGAG. The chain links TRBV20-1 to TRBJ2-7, with a weak D call TRBD1 (6 bases). The read stops 3 residues short of the end of the CDR3; the missing end is completed from the germline J gene. CDR1 is DFQATT, CDR2 SNEGSKA, per germline (reference sequence). V was cut by 1 base and J by 1 base, with 11 bases left in between. The CDR3 consists of 14 residues.

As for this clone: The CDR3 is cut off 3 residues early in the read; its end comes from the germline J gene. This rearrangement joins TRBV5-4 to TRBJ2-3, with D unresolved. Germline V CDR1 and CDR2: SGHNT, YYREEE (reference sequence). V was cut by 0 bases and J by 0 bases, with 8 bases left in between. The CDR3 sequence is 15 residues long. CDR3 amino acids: CASSLASLSTDTQYF. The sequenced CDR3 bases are TGTGCCAGCAGCTTGGCGTCACTTAGCACAGATACG.

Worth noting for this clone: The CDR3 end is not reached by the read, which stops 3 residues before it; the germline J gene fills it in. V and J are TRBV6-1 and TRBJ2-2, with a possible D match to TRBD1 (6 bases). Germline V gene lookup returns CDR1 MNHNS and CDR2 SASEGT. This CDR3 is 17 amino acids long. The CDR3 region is CASSERQGLSYNSPLFF. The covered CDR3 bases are TGTGCCAGCAGTGAACGGCAGGGGCTGTCCTATAATTCACCG.

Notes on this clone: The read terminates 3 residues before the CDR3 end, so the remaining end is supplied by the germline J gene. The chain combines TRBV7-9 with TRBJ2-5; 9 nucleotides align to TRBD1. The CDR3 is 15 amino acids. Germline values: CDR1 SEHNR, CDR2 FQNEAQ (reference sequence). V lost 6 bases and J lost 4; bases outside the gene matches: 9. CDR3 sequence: CASRRTGVGGETQYF. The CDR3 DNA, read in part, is TGTGCCAGCAGACGGACAGGGGTAGGCGGAGAGACC.

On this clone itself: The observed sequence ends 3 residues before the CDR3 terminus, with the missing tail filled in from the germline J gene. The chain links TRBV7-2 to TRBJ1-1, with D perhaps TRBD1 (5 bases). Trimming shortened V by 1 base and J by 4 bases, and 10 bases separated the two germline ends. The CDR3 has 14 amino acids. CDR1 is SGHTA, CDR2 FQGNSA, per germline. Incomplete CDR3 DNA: TGTGCCAGCAGCTTAGAGGGGTTAATCACTGAA. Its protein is CASSLEGLITE. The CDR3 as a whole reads CASSLEGLITEAFF.

CDR3 in amino acids: CSVGQGFPNYGYTF. CDR3 bases read: TGCAGCGTCGGACAGGGATTCCCTAACTATGGC. V usage is TRBV29-1 and J usage is TRBJ1-2, with 8 bases fitting TRBD1. The CDR3 goes on 3 residues after the read ends, and that part is filled in from the germline J gene. This CDR3 contains 14 residues. The germline V gene encodes CDR1 SQVTM and CDR2 ANQGSEA. Trimming at V came to 6 bases and at J to 0 bases, leaving 6 bases not matched to a gene.

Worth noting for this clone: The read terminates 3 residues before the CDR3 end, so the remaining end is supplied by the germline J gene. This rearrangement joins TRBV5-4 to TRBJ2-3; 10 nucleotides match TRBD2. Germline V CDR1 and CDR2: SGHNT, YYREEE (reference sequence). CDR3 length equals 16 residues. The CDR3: CASSLEWASGGVPQYF. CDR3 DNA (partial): TGTGCCAGCAGCTTGGAGTGGGCTAGCGGGGGCGTACCG.

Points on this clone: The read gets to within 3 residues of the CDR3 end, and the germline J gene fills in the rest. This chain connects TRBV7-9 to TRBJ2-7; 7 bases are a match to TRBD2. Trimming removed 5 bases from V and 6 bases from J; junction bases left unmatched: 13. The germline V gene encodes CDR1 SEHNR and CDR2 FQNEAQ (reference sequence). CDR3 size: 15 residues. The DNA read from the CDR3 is TGTGCCAGCAGCCGGTGGGTCGGGGGGATGAGCGAG. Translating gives CASSRWVGGMSE. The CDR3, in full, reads CASSRWVGGMSEQYF.

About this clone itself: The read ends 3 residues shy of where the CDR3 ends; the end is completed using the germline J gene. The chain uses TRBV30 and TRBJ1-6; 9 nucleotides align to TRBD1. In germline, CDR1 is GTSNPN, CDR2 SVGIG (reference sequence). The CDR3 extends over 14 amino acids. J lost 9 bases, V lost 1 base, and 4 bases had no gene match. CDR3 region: CAWSEGQGSSPLHF. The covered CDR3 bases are TGTGCCTGGAGTGAGGGACAGGGCAGTTCACCC.

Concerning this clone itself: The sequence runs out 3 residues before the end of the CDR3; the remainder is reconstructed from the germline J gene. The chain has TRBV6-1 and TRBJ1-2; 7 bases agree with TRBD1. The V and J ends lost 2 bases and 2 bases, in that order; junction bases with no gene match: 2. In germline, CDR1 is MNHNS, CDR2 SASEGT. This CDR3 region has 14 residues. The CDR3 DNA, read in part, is TGTGCCAGCAGTGAAACAGGGGTCAACTATGGC. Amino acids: CASSETGVNYG. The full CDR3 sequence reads CASSETGVNYGYTF.

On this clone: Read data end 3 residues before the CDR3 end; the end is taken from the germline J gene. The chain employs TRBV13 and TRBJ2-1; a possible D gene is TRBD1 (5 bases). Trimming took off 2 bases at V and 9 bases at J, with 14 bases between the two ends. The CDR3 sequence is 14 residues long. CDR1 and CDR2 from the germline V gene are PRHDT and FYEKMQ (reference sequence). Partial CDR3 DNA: TGTGCCAGCAGCTTACCCCTCACAGGTGTTGAG. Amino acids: CASSLPLTGVE. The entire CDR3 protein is CASSLPLTGVEQFF.

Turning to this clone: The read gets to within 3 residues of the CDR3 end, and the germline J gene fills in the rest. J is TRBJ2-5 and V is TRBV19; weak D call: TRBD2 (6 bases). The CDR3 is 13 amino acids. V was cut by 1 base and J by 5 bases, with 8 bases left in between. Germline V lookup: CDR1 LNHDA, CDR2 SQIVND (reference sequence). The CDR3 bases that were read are TGTGCCAGTAGTATAGTAGGAGGGGAGACC. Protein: CASSIVGGET. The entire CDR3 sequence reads CASSIVGGETQYF.

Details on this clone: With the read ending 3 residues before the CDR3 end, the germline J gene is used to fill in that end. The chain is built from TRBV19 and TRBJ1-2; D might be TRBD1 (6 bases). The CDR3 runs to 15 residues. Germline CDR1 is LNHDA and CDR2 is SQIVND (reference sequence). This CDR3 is CASSAGLAGGYDYTF. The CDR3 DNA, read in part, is TGTGCCAGTAGTGCCGGACTAGCGGGGGGCTACGAC.

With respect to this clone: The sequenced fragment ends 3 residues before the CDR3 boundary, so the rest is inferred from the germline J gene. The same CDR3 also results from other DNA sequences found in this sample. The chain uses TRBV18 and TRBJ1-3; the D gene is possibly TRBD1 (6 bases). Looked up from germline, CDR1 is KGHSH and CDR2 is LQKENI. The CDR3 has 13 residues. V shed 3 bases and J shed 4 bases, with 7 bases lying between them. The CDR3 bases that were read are TGTGCCAGCTCACCTGGGACAGGAAACACC. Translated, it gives CASSPGTGNT. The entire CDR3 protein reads CASSPGTGNTIYF.

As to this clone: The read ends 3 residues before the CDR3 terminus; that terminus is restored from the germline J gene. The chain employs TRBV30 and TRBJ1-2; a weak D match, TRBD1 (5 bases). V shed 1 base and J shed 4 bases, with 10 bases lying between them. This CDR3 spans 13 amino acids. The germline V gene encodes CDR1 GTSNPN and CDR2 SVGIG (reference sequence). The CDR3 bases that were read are TGTGCCTGGAGTGCGGACACTTCCTATGGC. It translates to CAWSADTSYG. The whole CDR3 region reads CAWSADTSYGYTF.

CDR3 loop: CASSLDNAGTSSYNEQFF. The CDR3 bases that were read are TGTGCCAGCAGCTTAGACAACGCCGGGACTAGCTCCTACAATGAG. The V gene is TRBV13, the J gene TRBJ2-1; TRBD2 matches at 8 bases. The read stops 3 residues short of the end of the CDR3; the missing end is completed from the germline J gene. The CDR3 extends over 18 amino acids. Germline CDR1 and CDR2: PRHDT and FYEKMQ (reference sequence). V dropped 1 base and J dropped 0; count of bases not matched to a gene: 8.

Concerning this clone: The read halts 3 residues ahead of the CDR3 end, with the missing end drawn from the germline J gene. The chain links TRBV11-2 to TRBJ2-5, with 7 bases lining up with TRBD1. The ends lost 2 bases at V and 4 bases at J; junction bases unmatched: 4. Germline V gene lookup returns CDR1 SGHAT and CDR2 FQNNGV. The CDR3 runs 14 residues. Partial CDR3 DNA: TGTGCCAGCAGCTTAAGGCCAGGGGGAGAGACC. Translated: CASSLRPGGET. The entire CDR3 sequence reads CASSLRPGGETQYF.

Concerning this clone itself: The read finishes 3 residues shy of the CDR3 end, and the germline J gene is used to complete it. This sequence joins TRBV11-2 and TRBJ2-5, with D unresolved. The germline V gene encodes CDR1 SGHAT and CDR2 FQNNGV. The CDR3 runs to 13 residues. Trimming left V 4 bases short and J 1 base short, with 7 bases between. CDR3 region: CASSSSSQETQYF. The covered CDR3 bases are TGTGCCAGCAGCTCTAGTAGCCAAGAGACC.

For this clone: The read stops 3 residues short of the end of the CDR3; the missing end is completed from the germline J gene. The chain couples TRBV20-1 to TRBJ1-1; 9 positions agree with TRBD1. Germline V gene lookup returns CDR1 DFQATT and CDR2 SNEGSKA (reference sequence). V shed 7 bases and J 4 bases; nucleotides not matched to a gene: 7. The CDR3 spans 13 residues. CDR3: CSVGQGQGTEAFF. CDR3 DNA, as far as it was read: TGCAGTGTTGGACAGGGGCAGGGCACTGAA.

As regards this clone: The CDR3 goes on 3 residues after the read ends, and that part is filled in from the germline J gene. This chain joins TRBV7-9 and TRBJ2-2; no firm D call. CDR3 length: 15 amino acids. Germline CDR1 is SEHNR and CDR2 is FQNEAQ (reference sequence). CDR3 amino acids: CASSLDGTVHEKLFF. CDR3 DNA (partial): TGTGCCAGCAGCTTAGATGGAACAGTACATGAAAAG.

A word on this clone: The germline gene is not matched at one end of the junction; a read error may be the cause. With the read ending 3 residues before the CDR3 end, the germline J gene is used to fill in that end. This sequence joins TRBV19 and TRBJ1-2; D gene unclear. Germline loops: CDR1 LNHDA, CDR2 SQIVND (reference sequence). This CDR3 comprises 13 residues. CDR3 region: CANSILANYGYTF. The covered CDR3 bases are TGTGCCAATAGTATCCTAGCTAACTATGGC.

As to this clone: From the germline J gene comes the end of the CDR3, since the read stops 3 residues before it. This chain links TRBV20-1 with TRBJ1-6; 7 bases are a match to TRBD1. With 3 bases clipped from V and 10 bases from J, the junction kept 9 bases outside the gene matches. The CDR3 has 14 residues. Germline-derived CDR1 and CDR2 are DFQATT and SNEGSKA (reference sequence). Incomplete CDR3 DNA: TGCAGTGCTAGGGACGCACAGGGGCACTCACCC. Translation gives CSARDAQGHSP. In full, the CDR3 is CSARDAQGHSPLHF.

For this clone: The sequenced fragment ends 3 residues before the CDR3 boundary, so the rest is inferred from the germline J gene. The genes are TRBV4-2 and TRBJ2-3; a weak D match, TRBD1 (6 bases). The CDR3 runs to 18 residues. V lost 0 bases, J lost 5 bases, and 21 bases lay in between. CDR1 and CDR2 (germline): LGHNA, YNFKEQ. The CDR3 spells CASSQENYRAGLVDTQYF. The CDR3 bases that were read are TGTGCCAGCAGCCAAGAAAATTACAGGGCTGGATTGGTAGATACG.

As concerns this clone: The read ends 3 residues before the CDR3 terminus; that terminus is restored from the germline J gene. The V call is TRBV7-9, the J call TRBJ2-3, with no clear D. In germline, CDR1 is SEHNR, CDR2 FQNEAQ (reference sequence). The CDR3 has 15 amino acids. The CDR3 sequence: CASSHRAALQETQYF. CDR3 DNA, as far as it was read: TGTGCCAGCAGCCATAGGGCAGCCCTCCAAGAGACG.